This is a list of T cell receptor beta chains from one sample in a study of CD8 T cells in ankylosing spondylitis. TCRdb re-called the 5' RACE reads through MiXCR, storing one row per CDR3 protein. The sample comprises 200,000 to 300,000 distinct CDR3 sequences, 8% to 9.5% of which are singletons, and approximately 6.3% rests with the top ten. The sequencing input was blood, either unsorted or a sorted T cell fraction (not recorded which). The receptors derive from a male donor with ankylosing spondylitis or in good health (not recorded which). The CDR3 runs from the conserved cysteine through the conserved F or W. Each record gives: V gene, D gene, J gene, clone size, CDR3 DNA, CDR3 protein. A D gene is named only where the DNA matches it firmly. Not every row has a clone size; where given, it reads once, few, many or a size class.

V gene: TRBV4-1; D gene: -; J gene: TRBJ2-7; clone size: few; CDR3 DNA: TGCGCCAGCAGCCAAGATTGGGGGCAGGGAACCCACGAGCAGTACTTC; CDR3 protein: CASSQDWGQGTHEQYF
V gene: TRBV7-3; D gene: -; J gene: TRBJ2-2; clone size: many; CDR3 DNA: TGTGCCAGCAGCCCCCCCAACTCGTACACCGGGGAGCTGTTTTTT; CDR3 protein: CASSPPNSYTGELFF
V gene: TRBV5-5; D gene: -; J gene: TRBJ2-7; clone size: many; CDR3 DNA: TGTGCCAGCAGCTTGGCGGGGACCGTAGGAAACGAGCAGTACTTC; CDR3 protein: CASSLAGTVGNEQYF
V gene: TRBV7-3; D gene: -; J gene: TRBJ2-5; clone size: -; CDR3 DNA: TGTGCCAGCAGCCCCTTTAGCCAGGGACTCATCCAGGGGGAGACCCAGTACTTC; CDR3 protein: CASSPFSQGLIQGETQYF
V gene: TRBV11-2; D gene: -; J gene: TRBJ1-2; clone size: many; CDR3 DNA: TGTGCCAGCAGCTTAGGCCGGGGGTTCGGGGGCTACACCTTC; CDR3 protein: CASSLGRGFGGYTF
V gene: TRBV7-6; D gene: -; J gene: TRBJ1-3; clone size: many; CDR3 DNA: TGTGCCAGCAGCTTGTTCGGGACGCGTGGAAACACCATATATTTT; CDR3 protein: CASSLFGTRGNTIYF
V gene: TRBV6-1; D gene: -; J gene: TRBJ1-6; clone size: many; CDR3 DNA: TGTGCCAGCAGTGAGAGGGCGGTTTCACCCCTCCACTTT; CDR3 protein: CASSERAVSPLHF
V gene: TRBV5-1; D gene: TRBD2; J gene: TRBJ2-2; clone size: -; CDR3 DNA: TGCGCCAGCAGCTTGGCCAGCGGGAGGGCCGGTACCGGGGAGCTGTTTTTT; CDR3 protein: CASSLASGRAGTGELFF
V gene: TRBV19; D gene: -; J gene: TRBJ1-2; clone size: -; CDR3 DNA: TGTGCCAGTAATAATCATGGAACCCTGGTTGGCTACACCTTC; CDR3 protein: CASNNHGTLVGYTF
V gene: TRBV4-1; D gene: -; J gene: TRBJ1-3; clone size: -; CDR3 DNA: TGCGCCAGCAGCCAGATTGGGGGAAACACCATATATTTT; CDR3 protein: CASSQIGGNTIYF
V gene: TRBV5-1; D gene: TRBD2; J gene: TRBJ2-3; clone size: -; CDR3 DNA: TGCGCCAGCAGCCCAGGGGGACTAGCGGGAGATACGCAGTATTTT; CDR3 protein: CASSPGGLAGDTQYF
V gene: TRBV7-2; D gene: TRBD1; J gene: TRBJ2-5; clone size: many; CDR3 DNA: TGTGCCAGCAGCTTGGGACAGGGCCGGGGGGAGACCCAGTACTTC; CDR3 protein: CASSLGQGRGETQYF
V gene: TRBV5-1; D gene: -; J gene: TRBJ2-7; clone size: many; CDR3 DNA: TGCGCCAGCAGCTTTGCCGGCCTCGAGTACGAGCAGTACTTC; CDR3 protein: CASSFAGLEYEQYF
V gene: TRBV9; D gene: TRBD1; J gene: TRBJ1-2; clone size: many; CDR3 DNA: TGTGCCAGCAGCAGGGACAGGGTTAGCTATGGCTACACCTTC; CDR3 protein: CASSRDRVSYGYTF
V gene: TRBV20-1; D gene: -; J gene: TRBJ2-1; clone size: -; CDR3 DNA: TGCAGTGCCCGGTTAAGGGGATCCTCCTACAATGAGCAGTTCTTC; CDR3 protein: CSARLRGSSYNEQFF
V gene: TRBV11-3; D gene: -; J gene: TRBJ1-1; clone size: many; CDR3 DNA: TGTGCCAGTGTAAAAGACACCGCTAACACTGAAGCTTTCTTT; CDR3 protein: CASVKDTANTEAFF
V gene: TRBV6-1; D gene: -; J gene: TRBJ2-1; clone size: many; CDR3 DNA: TGTGCCAGCCGCGCCACCGGGACAACCTATGAGCAGTTCTTC; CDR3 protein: CASRATGTTYEQFF
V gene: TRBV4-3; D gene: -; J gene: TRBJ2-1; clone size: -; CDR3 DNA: TGCGCCAGCAGCCAAGAGTCCGGGGGCCTTTACAATGAGCAGTTCTTC; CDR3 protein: CASSQESGGLYNEQFF
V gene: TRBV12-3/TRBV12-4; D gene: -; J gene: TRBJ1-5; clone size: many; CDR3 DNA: TGTGCCAGCAGTTACAGGGCCCGACAGCCCCAGCATTTT; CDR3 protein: CASSYRARQPQHF
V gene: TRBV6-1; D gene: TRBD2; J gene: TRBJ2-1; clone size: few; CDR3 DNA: TGTGCCAGCAGGCGGGAGGGCATTTACAATGAGCAGTTCTTC; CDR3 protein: CASRREGIYNEQFF
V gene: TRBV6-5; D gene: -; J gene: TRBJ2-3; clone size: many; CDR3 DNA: TGTGCCAGCAGTTCCCCAGGGGGACTAAGAACAGATACGCAGTATTTT; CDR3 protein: CASSSPGGLRTDTQYF
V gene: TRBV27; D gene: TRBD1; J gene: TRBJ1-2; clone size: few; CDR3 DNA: TGTGCCAGCAGACCCGGACAGGGGGCATTCTATGGCTACACCTTC; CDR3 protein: CASRPGQGAFYGYTF
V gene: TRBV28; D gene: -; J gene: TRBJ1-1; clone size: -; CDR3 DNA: TGTGCCAGCAGTGAAGGACGGATGAACACTGAAGCTTTCTTT; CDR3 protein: CASSEGRMNTEAFF
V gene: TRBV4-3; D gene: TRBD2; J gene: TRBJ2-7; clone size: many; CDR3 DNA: TGCGCCAGCAGCCAAGGCCTTTTAGCGGGAAATGAGCAGTACTTC; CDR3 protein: CASSQGLLAGNEQYF
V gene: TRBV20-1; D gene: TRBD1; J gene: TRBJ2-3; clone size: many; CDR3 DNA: TGCAGTGCTAGTGGACCGGGACAGGGACTCACAGATACGCAGTATTTT; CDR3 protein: CSASGPGQGLTDTQYF
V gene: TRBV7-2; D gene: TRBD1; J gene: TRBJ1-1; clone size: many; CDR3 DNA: TGTGCCAGCAGCCCCCGACAGGGGGGAACTGAAGCTTTCTTT; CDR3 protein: CASSPRQGGTEAFF
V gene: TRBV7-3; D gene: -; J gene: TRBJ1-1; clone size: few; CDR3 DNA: TGTGCCAGCAGCGTTCTGGAGGGTTCTGAAGCTTTCTTT; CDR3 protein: CASSVLEGSEAFF
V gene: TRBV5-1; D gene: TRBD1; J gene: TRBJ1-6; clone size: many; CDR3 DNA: TGCGCCAGCAGCTTGGGGACAGGCACCTATAATTCACCCCTCCACTTT; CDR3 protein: CASSLGTGTYNSPLHF
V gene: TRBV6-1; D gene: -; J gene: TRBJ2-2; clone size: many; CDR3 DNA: TGTGCCAGCTTAACTGTTAGGGACAACACCGGGGAGCTGTTTTTT; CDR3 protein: CASLTVRDNTGELFF
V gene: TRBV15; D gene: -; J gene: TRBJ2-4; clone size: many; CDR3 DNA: TGTGCCACCAGCAGAATGGATGGGGGAAGGGGTCAGTACTTC; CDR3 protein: CATSRMDGGRGQYF
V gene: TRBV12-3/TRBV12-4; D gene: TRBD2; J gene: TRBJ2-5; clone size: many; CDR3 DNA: TGTGCCAGCAGTTTTACTAGCGGTGCCGAAGAGACCCAGTACTTC; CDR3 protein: CASSFTSGAEETQYF
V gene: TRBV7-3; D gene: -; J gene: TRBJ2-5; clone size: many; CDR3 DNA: TGTGCCAGCAGCATAACTAGAAAAGAGACCCAGTACTTC; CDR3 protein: CASSITRKETQYF
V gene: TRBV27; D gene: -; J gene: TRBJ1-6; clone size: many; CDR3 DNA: TGTGCCAGCTCGACGGCACCGAGTGCAACTTCACCCCTCCACTTT; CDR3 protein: CASSTAPSATSPLHF
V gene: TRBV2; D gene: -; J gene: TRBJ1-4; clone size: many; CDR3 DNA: TGTGCCAGTCGACTTGGGACCGAGAATGAAAAACTGTTTTTT; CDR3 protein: CASRLGTENEKLFF
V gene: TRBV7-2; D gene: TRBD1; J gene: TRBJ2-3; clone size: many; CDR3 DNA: TGTGCCAGCAGCTTGTCGGGACAGCCCACAGATACGCAGTATTTT; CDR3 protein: CASSLSGQPTDTQYF
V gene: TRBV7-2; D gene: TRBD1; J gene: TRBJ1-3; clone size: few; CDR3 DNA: TGTGCCAGCAGCCAAAGGACAGGGGCTGGAAACACCATATATTTT; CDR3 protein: CASSQRTGAGNTIYF
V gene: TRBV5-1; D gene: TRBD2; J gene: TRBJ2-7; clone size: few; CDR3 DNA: TGCGCCAGCAGCTTGAAGACTAGCGGGAGTGGGGAGCAGTACTTC; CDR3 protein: CASSLKTSGSGEQYF
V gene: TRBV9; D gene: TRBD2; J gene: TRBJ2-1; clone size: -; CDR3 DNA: TGTGCCAGCACCCCCGGGGGGGGGAGCTCCTACAATGAGCAGTTCTTC; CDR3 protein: CASTPGGGSSYNEQFF
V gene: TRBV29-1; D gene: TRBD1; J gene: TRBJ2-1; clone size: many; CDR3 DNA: TGCAGCGTCGCGGTCCCGGGACAGGGTGAGTTCTTC; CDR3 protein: CSVAVPGQGEFF
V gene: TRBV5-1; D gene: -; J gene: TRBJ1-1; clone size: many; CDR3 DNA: TGCGCCAGCAGCTACGGACAGTTGAACACTGAAGCTTTCTTT; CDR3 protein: CASSYGQLNTEAFF
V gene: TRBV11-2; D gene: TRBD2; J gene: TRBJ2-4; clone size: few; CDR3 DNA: TGTGCCAGCAGCTTAGTCGTGTTGATGGGGGGGAAGGGGGCCAAAAACATTCAGTACTTC; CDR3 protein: CASSLVVLMGGKGAKNIQYF
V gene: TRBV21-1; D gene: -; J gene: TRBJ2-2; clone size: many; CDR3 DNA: TGTGCCAGCAGACAGGACACCGGGGAGCTGTTTTTT; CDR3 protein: CASRQDTGELFF